One sample yielded the 2 T cell receptor beta chains listed below, sequenced in a study of shared clonotypes between healthy human individuals. This table comes from immunoSEQ multiplex PCR, and its TCRdb copy is limited to in-frame clones, with some not included. The data hold roughly 2 million clones, with about 94% observed a single time. The sample taken for sequencing was naive CD4+ T cells sorted from blood. Subset described: CD45RA+ positively selected. The source of these receptors is a man aged 18 to 30 in good health.

The rearrangement links TRBV18 to TRBJ2-6; 7 bases align to TRBD1. The trim removed 2 bases at V and 2 bases at J, leaving 3 bases unmatched. Germline CDR1 KGHSH, CDR2 LQKENI. The CDR3 loop spans 16 amino acids. The chain's CDR3 is CASSPNTGAGANVLTF. The CDR3 DNA is TGTGCCAGCTCACCAAACACAGGGGCTGGGGCCAACGTCCTGACTTTC.

The chain links TRBV11-2 to TRBJ1-2; possibly TRBD1 for D (6 bases). CDR1 SGHAT and CDR2 FQNNGV come from the germline V gene. CDR3 length: 16 residues. V shed 1 base and J shed 4 bases, with 16 bases lying between them. The CDR3: CASSLGGRGLPYGYTF. The CDR3 DNA follows: TGTGCCAGCAGCTTAGGGGGTCGGGGGCTCCCCTATGGCTACACCTTC.